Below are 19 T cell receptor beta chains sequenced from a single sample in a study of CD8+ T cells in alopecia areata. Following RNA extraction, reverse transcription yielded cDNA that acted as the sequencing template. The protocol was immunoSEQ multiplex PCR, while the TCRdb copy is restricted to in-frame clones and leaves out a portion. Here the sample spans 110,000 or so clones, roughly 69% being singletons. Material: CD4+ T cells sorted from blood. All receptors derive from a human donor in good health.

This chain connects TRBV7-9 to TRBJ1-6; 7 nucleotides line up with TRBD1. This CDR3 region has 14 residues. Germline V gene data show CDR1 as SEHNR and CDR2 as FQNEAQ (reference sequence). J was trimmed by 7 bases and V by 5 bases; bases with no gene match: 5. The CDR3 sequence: CASSAGQLNSPLHF. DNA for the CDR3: TGTGCCAGCAGCGCGGGACAGTTGAATTCACCCCTCCACTTT.

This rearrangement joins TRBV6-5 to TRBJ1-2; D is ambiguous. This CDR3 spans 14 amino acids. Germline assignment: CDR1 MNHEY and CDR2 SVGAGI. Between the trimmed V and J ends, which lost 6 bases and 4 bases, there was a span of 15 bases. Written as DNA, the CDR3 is TGTGCCAGCAGACCCGACGGGTCTGTCTATGGCTACACCTTC. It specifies CASRPDGSVYGYTF.

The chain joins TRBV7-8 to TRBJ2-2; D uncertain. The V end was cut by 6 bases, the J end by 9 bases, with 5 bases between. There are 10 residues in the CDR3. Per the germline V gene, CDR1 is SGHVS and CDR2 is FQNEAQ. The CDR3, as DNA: TGTGCCAGCAGGAACAGGGAGCTGTTTTTT. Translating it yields CASRNRELFF.

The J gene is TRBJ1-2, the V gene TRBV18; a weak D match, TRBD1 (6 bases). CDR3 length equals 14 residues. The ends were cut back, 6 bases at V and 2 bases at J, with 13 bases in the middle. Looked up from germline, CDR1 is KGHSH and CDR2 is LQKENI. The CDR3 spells CASSRTDRNYGYTF. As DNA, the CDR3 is TGTGCCAGCTCCCGGACAGATAGAAACTATGGCTACACCTTC.

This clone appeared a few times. The CDR3 protein is CAWSRRVPGELFF. The DNA for the CDR3 is TGTGCCTGGAGTCGCAGGGTCCCCGGGGAGCTGTTTTTT. The gene calls are TRBV30 and TRBJ2-2; TRBD1 might be the D (5 bases). Trimming left V 2 bases short and J 6 bases short, with 10 bases between. Germline values: CDR1 GTSNPN, CDR2 SVGIG (reference sequence). This CDR3 has 13 amino acids.

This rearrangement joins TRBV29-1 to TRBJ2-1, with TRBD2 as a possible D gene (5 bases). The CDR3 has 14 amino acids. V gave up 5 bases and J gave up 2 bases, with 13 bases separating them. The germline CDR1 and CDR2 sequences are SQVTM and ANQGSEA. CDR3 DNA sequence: TGCAGCGTTCACGGACCTAGCACCTACAATGAGCAGTTCTTC. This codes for CSVHGPSTYNEQFF.

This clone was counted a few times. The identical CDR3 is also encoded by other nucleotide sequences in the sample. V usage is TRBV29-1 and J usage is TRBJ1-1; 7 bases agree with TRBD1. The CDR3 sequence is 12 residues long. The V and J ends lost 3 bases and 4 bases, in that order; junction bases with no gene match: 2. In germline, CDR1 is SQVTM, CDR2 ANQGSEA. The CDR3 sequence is CSVDQGGTEAFF. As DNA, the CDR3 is TGCAGCGTTGACCAGGGGGGCACTGAAGCTTTCTTT.

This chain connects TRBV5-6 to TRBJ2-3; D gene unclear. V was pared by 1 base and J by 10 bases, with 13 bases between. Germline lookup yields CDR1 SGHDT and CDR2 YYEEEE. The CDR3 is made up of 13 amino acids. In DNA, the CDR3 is TGTGCCAGCAGCTTGTATATCGGAAGAGCGCAGTATTTT. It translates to CASSLYIGRAQYF.

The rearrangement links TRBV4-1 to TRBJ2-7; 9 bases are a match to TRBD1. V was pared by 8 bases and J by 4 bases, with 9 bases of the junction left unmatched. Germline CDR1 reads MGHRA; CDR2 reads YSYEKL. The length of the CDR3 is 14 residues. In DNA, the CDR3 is TGCGCCAGCTTATCCGGGACAGGGTTGTACGAGCAGTACTTC. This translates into CASLSGTGLYEQYF.

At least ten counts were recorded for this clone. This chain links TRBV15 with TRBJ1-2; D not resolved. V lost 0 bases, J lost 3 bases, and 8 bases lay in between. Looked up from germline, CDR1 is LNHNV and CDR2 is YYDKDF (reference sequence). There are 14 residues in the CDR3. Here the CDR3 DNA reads TGTGCCACCAGCAGAGATCGGAATTACTATGGCTACACCTTC. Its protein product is CATSRDRNYYGYTF.

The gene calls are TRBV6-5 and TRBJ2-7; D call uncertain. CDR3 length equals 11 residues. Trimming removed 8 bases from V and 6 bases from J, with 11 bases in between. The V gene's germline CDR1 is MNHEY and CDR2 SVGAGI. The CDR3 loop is CASLDLPEQYF. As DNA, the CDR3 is TGTGCCAGCTTAGACCTACCCGAGCAGTACTTC.

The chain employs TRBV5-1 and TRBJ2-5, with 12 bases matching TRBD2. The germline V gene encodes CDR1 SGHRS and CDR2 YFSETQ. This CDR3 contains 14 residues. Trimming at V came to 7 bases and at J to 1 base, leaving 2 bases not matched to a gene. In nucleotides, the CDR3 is TGCGCCAGCGGACTAGCGGGACCCCAAGAGACCCAGTACTTC. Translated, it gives CASGLAGPQETQYF.

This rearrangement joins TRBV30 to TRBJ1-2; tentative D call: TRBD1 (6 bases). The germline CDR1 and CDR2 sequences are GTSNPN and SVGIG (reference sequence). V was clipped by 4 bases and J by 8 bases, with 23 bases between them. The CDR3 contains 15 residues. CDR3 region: CAWNPTRWGREGYTF. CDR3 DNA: TGTGCCTGGAACCCCACCCGTTGGGGGCGAGAAGGCTACACCTTC. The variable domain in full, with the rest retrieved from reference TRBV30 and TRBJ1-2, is SQTIHQWPATLVQPVGSPLSLECTVEGTSNPNLYWYRQAAGRGLQLLFYSVGIGQISSEVPQNLSASRPQDRQFILSSKKLLLSDSGFYLCAWNPTRWGREGYTFGSGTRLTVV.

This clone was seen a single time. The CDR3 coding sequence is TGTGCCTGGCGGCCTCTGAACACTGAAGCTTTCTTT. This sequence encodes CAWRPLNTEAFF. The chain has TRBV30 and TRBJ1-1; D gene uncertain. The CDR3 consists of 12 residues. CDR1 and CDR2 (germline): GTSNPN, SVGIG (reference sequence). The V and J ends lost 5 bases and 0 bases respectively, with 7 bases between them.

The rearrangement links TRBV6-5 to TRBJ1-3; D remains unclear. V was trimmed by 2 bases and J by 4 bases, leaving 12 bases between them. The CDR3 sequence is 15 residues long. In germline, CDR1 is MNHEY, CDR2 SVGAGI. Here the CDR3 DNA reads TGTGCCAGCAGTTACAGTCGGGGTTTGGGAAACACCATATATTTT. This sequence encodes CASSYSRGLGNTIYF.

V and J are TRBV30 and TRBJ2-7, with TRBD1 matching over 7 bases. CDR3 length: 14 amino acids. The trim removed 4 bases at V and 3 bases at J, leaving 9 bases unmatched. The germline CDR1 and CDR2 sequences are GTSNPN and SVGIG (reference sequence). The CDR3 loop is CAWTRTGVSYEQYF. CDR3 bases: TGTGCCTGGACCCGGACAGGAGTAAGCTACGAGCAGTACTTC. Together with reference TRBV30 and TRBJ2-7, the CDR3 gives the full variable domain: SQTIHQWPATLVQPVGSPLSLECTVEGTSNPNLYWYRQAAGRGLQLLFYSVGIGQISSEVPQNLSASRPQDRQFILSSKKLLLSDSGFYLCAWTRTGVSYEQYFGPGTRLTVT.

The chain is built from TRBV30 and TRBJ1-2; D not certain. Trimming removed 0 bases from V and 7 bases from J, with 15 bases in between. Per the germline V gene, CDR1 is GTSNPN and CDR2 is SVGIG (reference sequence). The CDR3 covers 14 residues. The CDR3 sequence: CAWSVLAAAGGYTF. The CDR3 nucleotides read TGTGCCTGGAGTGTACTGGCGGCGGCGGGTGGCTACACCTTC.

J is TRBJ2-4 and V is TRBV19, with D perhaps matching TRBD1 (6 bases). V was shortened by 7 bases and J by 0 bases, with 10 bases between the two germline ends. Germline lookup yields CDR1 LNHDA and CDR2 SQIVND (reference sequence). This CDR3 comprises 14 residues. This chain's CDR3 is CASTAGVAKNIQYF. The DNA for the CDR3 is TGTGCCAGTACGGCAGGGGTAGCCAAAAACATTCAGTACTTC.

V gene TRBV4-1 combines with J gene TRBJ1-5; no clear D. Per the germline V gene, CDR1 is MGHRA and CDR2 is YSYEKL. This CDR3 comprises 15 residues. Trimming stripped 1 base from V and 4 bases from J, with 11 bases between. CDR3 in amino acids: CASSQVLGGNQPQHF. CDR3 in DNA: TGCGCCAGCAGCCAAGTCCTTGGCGGGAATCAGCCCCAGCATTTT.